Given below is one TCR beta chain in context. What it binds is unknown. Donors comprised only Caucasian adults living in Nashville, Tennessee. This sample is drawn from a study of shared clonotypes between healthy human individuals. The wider study: Serving as donors were two women and three men, whose ages spanned 18 to 49. Study-level results: It was only blood that was sampled, and tissue repertoires likely differ.

Data came from immunoSEQ multiplex PCR; TCRdb stores just in-frame clones and leaves some out. The data show about 2.3 million clones, 85% to 95% seen once. The V gene's germline CDR1 is SGHTS and CDR2 YDEGEE. The V gene lost 0 bases and the J gene lost 5 bases, with 11 bases spanning the gap. This CDR3 has 14 amino acids. The sequence derives from a man aged 18 to 29 in good health. Some clones in this sample may be carry-over from other donors' samples. The specimen was naive CD4+ T cells from PBMCs. Regarding subset: CD45RA+ positively selected. The chain has TRBV5-8 and TRBJ1-2, with D perhaps TRBD1 (5 bases). CDR3 DNA: TGTGCCAGCAGCTTGGGGAGGGGTGGTTATGGCTACACCTTC. Protein product: CASSLGRGGYGYTF. Full variable domain (remainder filled in from reference TRBV5-8 and TRBJ1-2): EAGVTQSPTHLIKTRGQQATLRCSPISGHTSVYWYQQALGLGLQFLLWYDEGEERNRGNFPPRFSGRQFPNYSSELNVNALELEDSALYLCASSLGRGGYGYTFGSGTRLTVV.